This passage covers 4 T cell receptor beta chains from one sample sequenced in a study of CD8+ T cells in alopecia areata. Following extraction, RNA underwent reverse transcription to cDNA, which served as the sequencing template. Profiled with immunoSEQ multiplex PCR; TCRdb holds only in-frame clones, not every one. The top ten hold more than 20% of the sample, which has about 140,000 clones, roughly 82% seen once. The treatment denotes: oral pan-JAK inhibitor, 5-10 mg twice daily. The sequencing here drew on CD8+ T cells sorted from blood, taken at week 4, from a patient treated with tofacitinib. The receptor source for this set is a human donor with alopecia areata.

CDR3 nucleotides: TGTGCCAGCAGCTTCGGAGGGCCTGCGTTGCAGTTCTTC. Protein: CASSFGGPALQFF. V and J are TRBV5-6 and TRBJ2-1, with D possibly matching TRBD2 (6 bases). CDR3 length: 13 residues. The ends were cut back, 2 bases at V and 12 bases at J, with 15 bases in the middle. Germline V gene sequence: CDR1 SGHDT, CDR2 YYEEEE.

Written as DNA, the CDR3 is TGTGCCTGGAGCGCCGGACAGGGGGTCGACGAGCAGTACTTC. Amino acids: CAWSAGQGVDEQYF. V is TRBV30 and J is TRBJ2-7; 10 nucleotides agree with TRBD1. The germline gives CDR1 GTSNPN, CDR2 SVGIG (reference sequence). Germline trimming cut 3 bases from V and 5 bases from J; bases unmatched to any gene: 7. The CDR3 covers 14 residues.

The chain links TRBV2 to TRBJ2-3; TRBD2 agrees at 12 bases. Trimming cost V 8 bases and J 7 bases; bases outside gene matches: 13. The CDR3 loop spans 16 amino acids. CDR1 is SNHLY, CDR2 FYNNEI, per germline. The CDR3 DNA sequence: TGTGCCAGCCTGGGGTCTAGCGGGGGGGCCAGGTATACGCAGTATTTT. Protein sequence: CASLGSSGGARYTQYF.

This chain joins TRBV27 and TRBJ2-1, with TRBD2 matching 9 bases. V dropped 3 bases and J dropped 2; count of bases not matched to a gene: 2. Germline CDR1 reads MNHEY; CDR2 reads SMNVEV (reference sequence). This CDR3 has 15 amino acids. The CDR3 protein is CASSFSGGTYNEQFF. The CDR3 DNA is TGTGCCAGCAGTTTTAGCGGGGGAACCTACAATGAGCAGTTCTTC.